The present T cell receptor beta chain was sequenced within a study of shared clonotypes between healthy human individuals. The wider study: Plates per donor: three CD4 naive, three CD4 memory, two CD8 naive, one CD8 memory.

TCRdb's copy holds only in-frame clones and misses some; the assay was immunoSEQ multiplex PCR. This table holds some 700,000 clones, 90% found once. This CDR3 is built from 15 residues. The V end lost 5 bases, the J end lost 3 bases, and 18 bases lay between the germline ends. Germline-derived CDR1 and CDR2 are SGDLS and YYNGEE. Findings of the study overall: It was observed that roughly 5.4% of naive CD4 clonotypes were shared across several donors. The sole specimen, blood, was sampled, and tissue repertoires likely differ.

The healthy adult donors were HIV-negative and reported no recent acute infections or vaccinations. In the case of this clone: What it recognizes is unknown.

The V gene is TRBV9, the J gene TRBJ2-7; a weak D match, TRBD2 (6 bases). The source material was memory CD8+ T cells from PBMCs. Subset of the sample: CD45RO+ cells pooled with CCR7-negative TemRA cells. The clonotype was recovered from a young man in good health. Some clones in this sample may be carry-over from other donors' samples. The DNA for the CDR3 is TGTGCCAGCAGTAGCCGAGCGGAGGGATTCTACGAGCAGTACTTC. Amino acids: CASSSRAEGFYEQYF.